This T cell receptor (beta chain) was obtained from a study of blood T cell repertoires in COVID-19. Across the study: Collection of acute and convalescent COVID-19 samples took place in the United States, Italy and Spain. PBMCs, B-cell-depleted T cells, or T cells were the source of the cDNA or gDNA that made up the material.

The length of the CDR3 is 15 residues. The V segment lost 1 base and the J segment 6 bases; nucleotides outside the gene matches: 5. From germline, CDR1 is PRHDT and CDR2 FYEKMQ (reference sequence). Source study methods: The authors estimated nucleated cell counts from reference gene primer amplification. Sequenced by immunoSEQ multiplex PCR; TCRdb stores in-frame clones only, minus some. V and J calls and clone size are copied from that table; D and trimming were computed from the DNA. Of under 200,000 clones in the sample, more than 75% are singletons; the top ten hold under 6.5%. A Seattle source enrolled patients during active infection and followed them longitudinally.

This chain connects TRBV13 to TRBJ1-4; 7 nucleotides align to TRBD1. The receptor was derived from a woman aged 50 to 60 with COVID-19, enrolled during active disease. Sequencing was carried out using peripheral blood. The CDR3 loop reads CASSLVRGRDEKLFF. DNA of the CDR3: TGTGCCAGCAGCTTAGTGAGGGGGCGGGATGAAAAACTGTTTTTT.